A single sample is the source of the 14 T cell receptor beta chains below, sequenced in a study of blood T cell repertoires in COVID-19. Only in-frame clones appear in the TCRdb table, and some are missing; sequencing was by immunoSEQ multiplex PCR. The repertoire holds around 90,000 clones, with approximately 80% as singletons. Material: peripheral blood. The source of these receptors is a woman in her 70s with active or convalescent COVID-19.

The chain uses TRBV12-3 or TRBV12-4 and TRBJ2-1; TRBD2 is a possible D gene (6 bases). The CDR3 totals 12 residues. V lost 6 bases to trimming and J lost 4 bases, with 7 bases between them. The DNA of the CDR3 is TGTGCCAGCAGCCGGGAGTACAATGAGCAGTTCTTC. This codes for CASSREYNEQFF.

This chain links TRBV6-6 with TRBJ2-7, with D perhaps matching TRBD2 (5 bases). The germline V and J ends were trimmed by 5 bases and 3 bases, with 11 bases remaining between them. Germline lookup yields CDR1 MNHNY and CDR2 SVGAGI (reference sequence). This CDR3 has 13 residues. DNA for the CDR3: TGTGCCAGCAGTCGCCACACTAGCTACGAGCAGTACTTC. Amino acid sequence: CASSRHTSYEQYF.

This clone was detected once. The rearrangement uses TRBV24-1 and TRBJ2-3; the match to TRBD2 covers 16 bases. The germline V gene has CDR1 KGHDR and CDR2 SFDVKD. The CDR3 extends over 17 amino acids. V shed 3 bases and J 4 bases; nucleotides not matched to a gene: 3. CDR3 DNA: TGTGCCACCAGTGATCCCGGGACTAGCGGGGGGGCAGATACGCAGTATTTT. Amino acid sequence: CATSDPGTSGGADTQYF.

The V gene is TRBV7-2, the J gene TRBJ2-7; 12 bases map to TRBD2. V lost 1 base, J lost 1 base, and 8 bases stayed unmatched. This CDR3 has 18 residues. CDR1 is SGHTA and CDR2 is FQGNSA in the germline V gene. In DNA, the CDR3 is TGTGCCAGCAGCTTAGATTCTTCTAGCGGGGGGGTTTCCTACGAGCAGTACTTC. Amino acids: CASSLDSSSGGVSYEQYF.

The rearrangement links TRBV7-2 to TRBJ2-2; 7 bases are shared with TRBD2. This CDR3 region has 16 residues. The V gene end was trimmed by 2 bases and the J gene end by 0 bases; junction bases not matched to a gene: 3. Germline-derived CDR1 and CDR2 are SGHTA and FQGNSA. The CDR3 DNA reads TGTGCCAGCAGCTTACAGGGAGGGGCGAACACCGGGGAGCTGTTTTTT. Protein product: CASSLQGGANTGELFF.

The chain links TRBV5-8 to TRBJ1-4; maybe TRBD1 (6 bases). V lost 0 bases and J lost 8, with 20 bases in between. From germline, CDR1 is SGHTS and CDR2 YDEGEE. The CDR3 extends over 17 amino acids. In DNA, the CDR3 is TGTGCCAGCAGCTTGGGACAGGTGGTCCTTCCAATCGAAAAACTGTTTTTT. This codes for CASSLGQVVLPIEKLFF.

The CDR3 DNA reads as TGTGCCAGCTCCGAGGGACAGGACTATGGCTACACCTTC. Its protein product is CASSEGQDYGYTF. V usage is TRBV18 and J usage is TRBJ1-2, with TRBD1 matching over 8 bases. Per the germline V gene, CDR1 is KGHSH and CDR2 is LQKENI. Germline trimming cut 6 bases from V and 3 bases from J; bases unmatched to any gene: 3. CDR3 length: 13 amino acids.

J is TRBJ2-7 and V is TRBV18; D not certain. Germline V gives CDR1 KGHSH, CDR2 LQKENI. V lost 3 bases and J lost 0, with 12 bases in between. The CDR3 covers 15 residues. CDR3 DNA sequence: TGTGCCAGCTCACCTCGACAAGGATTCTCCTACGAGCAGTACTTC. Protein sequence: CASSPRQGFSYEQYF.

The chain recombines TRBV5-1 with TRBJ1-1, with 7 bases that match TRBD1. Germline CDR1 and CDR2: SGHRS and YFSETQ. With 5 bases clipped from V and 3 bases from J, the junction kept 7 bases outside the gene matches. The CDR3 spans 14 residues. In DNA, the CDR3 is TGCGCCAGCAGTCGTCAGGGGGAATACACTGAAGCTTTCTTT. This sequence encodes CASSRQGEYTEAFF.

The gene calls are TRBV19 and TRBJ2-2; 8 nucleotides agree with TRBD1. The CDR3 contains 16 residues. Germline V gene data show CDR1 as LNHDA and CDR2 as SQIVND (reference sequence). Germline trimming cut 3 bases from V and 7 bases from J; bases unmatched to any gene: 10. CDR3 DNA: TGTGCCAGTAGTATCGGTCAGGGGGCGCTTATCGGGGAGCTGTTTTTT. Translation gives CASSIGQGALIGELFF.

The rearrangement uses TRBV4-2 and TRBJ1-2, with TRBD1 identical over 11 bases. Per germline, CDR1 LGHNA and CDR2 YNFKEQ. V dropped 0 bases and J dropped 5; count of bases not matched to a gene: 2. This CDR3 spans 15 amino acids. The CDR3 is CASSQEGTGGYGYTF. CDR3 nucleotide sequence: TGTGCCAGCAGCCAAGAAGGGACAGGGGGGTATGGCTACACCTTC.

This chain joins TRBV6-5 and TRBJ2-7, with 7 positions matching TRBD1. CDR1 and CDR2 from the germline V gene are MNHEY and SVGAGI. The CDR3 sequence is 14 residues long. Trimming at V came to 5 bases and at J to 3 bases, leaving 7 bases not matched to a gene. The CDR3 DNA sequence: TGTGCCAGCAGTCCCCCGGGACAGAGCTACGAGCAGTACTTC. It codes for CASSPPGQSYEQYF.

The chain recombines TRBV6-2 or TRBV6-3 with TRBJ1-1; 7 positions agree with TRBD1. The CDR3 spans 15 residues. Per germline, CDR1 MNHEY and CDR2 SVGEGT. Trimming took 4 bases from V and 7 from J; bases not matched to a gene: 12. CDR3 sequence reads: CASSSDRLYKIEAFF. Written as DNA, the CDR3 is TGTGCCAGCAGTTCGGACAGGCTCTATAAGATTGAAGCTTTCTTT.

The rearrangement links TRBV28 to TRBJ2-3; D not resolved. This CDR3 is built from 14 residues. Trimming left V 6 bases short and J 0 bases short, with 10 bases between. CDR1 is MDHEN, CDR2 SYDVKM, per germline. CDR3 protein: CASREQISTDTQYF. The CDR3 nucleotides are TGTGCCAGCAGGGAGCAAATTAGCACAGATACGCAGTATTTT.